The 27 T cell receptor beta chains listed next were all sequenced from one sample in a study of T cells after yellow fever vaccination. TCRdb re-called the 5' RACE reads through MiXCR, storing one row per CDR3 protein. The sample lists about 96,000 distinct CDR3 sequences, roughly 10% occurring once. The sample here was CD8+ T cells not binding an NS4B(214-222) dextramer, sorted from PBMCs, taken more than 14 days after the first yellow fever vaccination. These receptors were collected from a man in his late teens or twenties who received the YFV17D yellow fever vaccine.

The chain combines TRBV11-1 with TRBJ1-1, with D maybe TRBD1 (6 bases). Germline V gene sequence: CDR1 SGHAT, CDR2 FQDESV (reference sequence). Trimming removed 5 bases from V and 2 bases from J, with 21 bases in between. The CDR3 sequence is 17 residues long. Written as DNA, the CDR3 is TGTGCCAGCAGCCCGATCAGGGGTGGAGGGATAAACACTGAAGCTTTCTTT. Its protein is CASSPIRGGGINTEAFF.

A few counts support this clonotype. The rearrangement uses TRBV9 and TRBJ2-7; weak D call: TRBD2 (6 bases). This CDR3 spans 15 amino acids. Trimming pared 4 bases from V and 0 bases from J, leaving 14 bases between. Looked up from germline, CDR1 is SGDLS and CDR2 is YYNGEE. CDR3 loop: CASSSGGDLSYEQYF. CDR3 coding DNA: TGTGCCAGCAGCTCAGGCGGGGATCTCTCCTACGAGCAGTACTTC.

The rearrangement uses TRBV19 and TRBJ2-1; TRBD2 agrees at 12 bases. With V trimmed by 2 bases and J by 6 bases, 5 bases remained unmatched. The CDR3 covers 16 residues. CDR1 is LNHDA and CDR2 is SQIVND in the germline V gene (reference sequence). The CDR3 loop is CASSILAGGVSNEQFF. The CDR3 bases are TGTGCCAGTAGTATACTAGCGGGGGGGGTATCCAATGAGCAGTTCTTC.

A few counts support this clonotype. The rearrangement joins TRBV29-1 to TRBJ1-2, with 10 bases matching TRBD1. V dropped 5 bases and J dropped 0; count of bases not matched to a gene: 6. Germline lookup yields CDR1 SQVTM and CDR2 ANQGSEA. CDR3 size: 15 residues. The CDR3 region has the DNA TGCAGCGTTCCCGACAGGGGGCTAGCTAACTATGGCTACACCTTC. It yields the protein CSVPDRGLANYGYTF.

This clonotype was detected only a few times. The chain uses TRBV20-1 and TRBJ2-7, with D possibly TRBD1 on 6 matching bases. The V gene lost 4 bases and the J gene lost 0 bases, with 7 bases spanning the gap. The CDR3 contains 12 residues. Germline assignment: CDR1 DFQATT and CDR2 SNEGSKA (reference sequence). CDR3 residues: CSATDSSYEQYF. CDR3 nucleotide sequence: TGCAGTGCTACGGACAGCTCCTACGAGCAGTACTTC.

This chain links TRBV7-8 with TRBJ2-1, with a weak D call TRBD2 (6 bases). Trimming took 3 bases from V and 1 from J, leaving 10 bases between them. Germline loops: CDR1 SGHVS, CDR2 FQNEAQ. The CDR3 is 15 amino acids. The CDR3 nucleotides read TGTGCCAGCAGCTTGATGGAGGGATCCTACAATGAGCAGTTCTTC. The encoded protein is CASSLMEGSYNEQFF.

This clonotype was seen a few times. Written as DNA, the CDR3 is TGTGCCAGCAGCCTCCCCCCAGGCTACAATCAGCCCCAGCATTTT. The encoded protein is CASSLPPGYNQPQHF. The chain carries TRBV7-2 and TRBJ1-5; D ambiguous. Germline V gene data show CDR1 as SGHTA and CDR2 as FQGNSA. Between the trimmed V and J ends, which lost 5 bases and 3 bases, there was a span of 14 bases. The CDR3 loop spans 15 amino acids. Drawing the rest from reference TRBV7-2 and TRBJ1-5, the complete variable domain is GAGVSQSPSNKVTEKGKDVELRCDPISGHTALYWYRQSLGQGLEFLIYFQGNSAPDKSGLPSDRFSAERTGGSVSTLTIQRTQQEDSAVYLCASSLPPGYNQPQHFGDGTRLSIL.

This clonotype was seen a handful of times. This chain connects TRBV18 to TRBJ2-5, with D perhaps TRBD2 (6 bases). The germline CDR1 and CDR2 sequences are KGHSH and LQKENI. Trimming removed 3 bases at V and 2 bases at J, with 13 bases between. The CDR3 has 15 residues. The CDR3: CASSPRRGGQETQYF. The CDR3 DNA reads TGTGCCAGCTCACCCCGAAGGGGAGGACAAGAGACCCAGTACTTC.

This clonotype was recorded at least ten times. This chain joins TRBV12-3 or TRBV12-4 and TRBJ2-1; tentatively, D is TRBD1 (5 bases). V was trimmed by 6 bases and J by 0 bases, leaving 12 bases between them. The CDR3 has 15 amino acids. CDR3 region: CASSEKGISYNEQFF. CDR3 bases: TGTGCCAGCAGCGAAAAGGGGATCTCCTACAATGAGCAGTTCTTC.

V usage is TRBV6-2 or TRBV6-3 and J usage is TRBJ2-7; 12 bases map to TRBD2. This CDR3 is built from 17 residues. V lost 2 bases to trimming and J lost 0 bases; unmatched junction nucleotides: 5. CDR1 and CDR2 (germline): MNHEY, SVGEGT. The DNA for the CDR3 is TGTGCCAGCAGTTACGATACTAGCGGGGGGATCTCCTACGAGCAGTACTTC. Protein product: CASSYDTSGGISYEQYF.

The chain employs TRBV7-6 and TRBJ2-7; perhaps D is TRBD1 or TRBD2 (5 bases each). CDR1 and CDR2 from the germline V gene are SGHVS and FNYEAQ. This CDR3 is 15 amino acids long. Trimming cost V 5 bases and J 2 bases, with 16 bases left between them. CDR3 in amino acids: CASSRIRDGAYEQYF. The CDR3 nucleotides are TGTGCCAGCAGCCGAATCCGGGACGGAGCCTACGAGCAGTACTTC.

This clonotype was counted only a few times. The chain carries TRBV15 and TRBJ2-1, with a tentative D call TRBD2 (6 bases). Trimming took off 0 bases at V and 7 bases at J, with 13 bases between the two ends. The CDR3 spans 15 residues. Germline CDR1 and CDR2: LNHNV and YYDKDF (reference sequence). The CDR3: CATSRDRRGANEQFF. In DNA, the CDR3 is TGTGCCACCAGCAGAGATCGGCGCGGGGCTAATGAGCAGTTCTTC.

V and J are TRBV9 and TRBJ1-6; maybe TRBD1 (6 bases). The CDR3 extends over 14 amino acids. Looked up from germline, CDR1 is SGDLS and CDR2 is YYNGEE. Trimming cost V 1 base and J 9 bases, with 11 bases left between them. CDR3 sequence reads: CASSVRDIGSPLHF. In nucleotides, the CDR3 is TGTGCCAGCAGCGTACGGGACATAGGTTCACCCCTCCACTTT.

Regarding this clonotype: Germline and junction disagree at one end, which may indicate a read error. CDR3 sequence reads: CASCVEAGSYEQYF. The DNA of the CDR3 is TGTGCCAGCTGCGTAGAGGCAGGGAGCTACGAGCAGTACTTC. This chain uses TRBV9 with TRBJ2-7, with D perhaps being TRBD1 or TRBD2 (5 bases each). The CDR3 is 14 residues long. The V gene's germline CDR1 is SGDLS and CDR2 YYNGEE.

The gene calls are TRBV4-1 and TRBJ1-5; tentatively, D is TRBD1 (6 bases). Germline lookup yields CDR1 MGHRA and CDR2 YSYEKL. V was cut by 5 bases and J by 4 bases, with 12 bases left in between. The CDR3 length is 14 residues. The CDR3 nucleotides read TGCGCCAGCAGCGAACGACAGGAGAATCAGCCCCAGCATTTT. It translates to CASSERQENQPQHF.

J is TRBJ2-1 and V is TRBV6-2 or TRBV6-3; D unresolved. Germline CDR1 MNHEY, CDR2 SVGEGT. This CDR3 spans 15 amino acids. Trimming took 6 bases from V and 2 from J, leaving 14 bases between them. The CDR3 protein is CASSLTDSTYNEQFF. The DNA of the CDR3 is TGTGCCAGCAGCCTCACCGATAGCACCTACAATGAGCAGTTCTTC.

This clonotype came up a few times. CDR3 nucleotides: TGTGCCAGCAGTGGGGACAGGGGCGATGAGCAGTTCTTC. It codes for CASSGDRGDEQFF. The chain has TRBV12-3 or TRBV12-4 and TRBJ2-1; 10 nucleotides line up with TRBD1. V was clipped by 5 bases and J by 8 bases; unmatched bases: 3. The CDR3 extends over 13 amino acids.

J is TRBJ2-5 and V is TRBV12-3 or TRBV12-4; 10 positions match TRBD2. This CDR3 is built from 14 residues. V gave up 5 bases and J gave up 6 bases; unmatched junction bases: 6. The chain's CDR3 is CASSRLAGAQTQYF. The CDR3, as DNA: TGTGCCAGCAGTCGTCTAGCGGGGGCTCAGACCCAGTACTTC.

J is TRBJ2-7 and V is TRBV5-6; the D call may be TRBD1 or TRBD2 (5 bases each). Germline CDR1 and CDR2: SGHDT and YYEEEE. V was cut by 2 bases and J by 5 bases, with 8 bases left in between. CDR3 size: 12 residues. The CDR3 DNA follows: TGTGCCAGCAGCTTTGGGGGTCACGAGCAGTACTTC. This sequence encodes CASSFGGHEQYF.

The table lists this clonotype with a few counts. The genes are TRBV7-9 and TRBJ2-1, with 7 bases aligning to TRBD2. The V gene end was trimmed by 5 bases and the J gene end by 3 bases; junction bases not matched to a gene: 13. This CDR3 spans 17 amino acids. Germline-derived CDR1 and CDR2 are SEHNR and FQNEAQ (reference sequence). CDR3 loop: CASSPAGVPTIYNEQFF. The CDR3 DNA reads TGTGCCAGCAGCCCCGCGGGGGTCCCCACAATCTACAATGAGCAGTTCTTC.

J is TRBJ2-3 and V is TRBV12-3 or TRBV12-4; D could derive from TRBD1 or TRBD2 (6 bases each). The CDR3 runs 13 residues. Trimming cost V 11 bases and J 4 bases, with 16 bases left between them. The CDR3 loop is CASDQGTADTQYF. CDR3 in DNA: TGTGCCTCCGACCAGGGGACTGCAGATACGCAGTATTTT.

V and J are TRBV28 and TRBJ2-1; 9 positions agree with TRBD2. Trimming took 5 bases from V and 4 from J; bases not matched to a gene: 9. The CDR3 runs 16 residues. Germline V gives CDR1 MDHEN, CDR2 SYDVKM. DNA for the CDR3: TGTGCCAGCAGTCCGATAGCGGGGGCCAAATACAATGAGCAGTTCTTC. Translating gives CASSPIAGAKYNEQFF. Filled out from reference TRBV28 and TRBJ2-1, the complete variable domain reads DVKVTQSSRYLVKRTGEKVFLECVQDMDHENMFWYRQDPGLGLRLIYFSYDVKMKEKGDIPEGYSVSREKKERFSLILESASTNQTSMYLCASSPIAGAKYNEQFFGPGTRLTVL.

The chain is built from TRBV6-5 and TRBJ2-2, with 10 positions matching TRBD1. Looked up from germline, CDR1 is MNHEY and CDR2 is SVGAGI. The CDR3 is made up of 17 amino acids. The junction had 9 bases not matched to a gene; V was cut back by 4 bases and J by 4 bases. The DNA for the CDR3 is TGTGCCAGCAGTTTCGGATTGGGGACAGGGGTCACCGGGGAGCTGTTTTTT. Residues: CASSFGLGTGVTGELFF.

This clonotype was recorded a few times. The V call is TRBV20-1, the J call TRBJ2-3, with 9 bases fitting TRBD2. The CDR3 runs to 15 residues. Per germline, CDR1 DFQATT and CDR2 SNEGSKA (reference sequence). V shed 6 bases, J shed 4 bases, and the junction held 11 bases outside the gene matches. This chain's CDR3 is CSAAIVAGEPDTQYF. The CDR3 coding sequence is TGCAGTGCCGCCATAGTAGCGGGGGAACCAGATACGCAGTATTTT.

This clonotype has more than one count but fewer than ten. The DNA of the CDR3 is TGTGCCAGCATCAATTGGGGGGAAAACATTCAGTACTTC. It translates to CASINWGENIQYF. This chain links TRBV7-2 with TRBJ2-4, with D maybe TRBD2 (6 bases). The CDR3 length is 13 residues. Looked up from germline, CDR1 is SGHTA and CDR2 is FQGNSA. Trimming pared 7 bases from V and 5 bases from J, leaving 12 bases between.

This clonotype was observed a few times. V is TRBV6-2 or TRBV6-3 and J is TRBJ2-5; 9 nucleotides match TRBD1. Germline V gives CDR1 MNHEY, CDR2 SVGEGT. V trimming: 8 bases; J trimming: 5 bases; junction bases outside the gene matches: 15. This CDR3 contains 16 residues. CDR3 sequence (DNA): TGTGCCAGCCAACCTGGGGGGACAGGGTATGCGGAGACCCAGTACTTC. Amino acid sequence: CASQPGGTGYAETQYF.

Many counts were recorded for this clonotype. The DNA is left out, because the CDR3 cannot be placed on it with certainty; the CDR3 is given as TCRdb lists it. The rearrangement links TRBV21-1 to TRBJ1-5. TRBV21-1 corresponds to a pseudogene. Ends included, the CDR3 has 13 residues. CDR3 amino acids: CASWADGNQPQHF.